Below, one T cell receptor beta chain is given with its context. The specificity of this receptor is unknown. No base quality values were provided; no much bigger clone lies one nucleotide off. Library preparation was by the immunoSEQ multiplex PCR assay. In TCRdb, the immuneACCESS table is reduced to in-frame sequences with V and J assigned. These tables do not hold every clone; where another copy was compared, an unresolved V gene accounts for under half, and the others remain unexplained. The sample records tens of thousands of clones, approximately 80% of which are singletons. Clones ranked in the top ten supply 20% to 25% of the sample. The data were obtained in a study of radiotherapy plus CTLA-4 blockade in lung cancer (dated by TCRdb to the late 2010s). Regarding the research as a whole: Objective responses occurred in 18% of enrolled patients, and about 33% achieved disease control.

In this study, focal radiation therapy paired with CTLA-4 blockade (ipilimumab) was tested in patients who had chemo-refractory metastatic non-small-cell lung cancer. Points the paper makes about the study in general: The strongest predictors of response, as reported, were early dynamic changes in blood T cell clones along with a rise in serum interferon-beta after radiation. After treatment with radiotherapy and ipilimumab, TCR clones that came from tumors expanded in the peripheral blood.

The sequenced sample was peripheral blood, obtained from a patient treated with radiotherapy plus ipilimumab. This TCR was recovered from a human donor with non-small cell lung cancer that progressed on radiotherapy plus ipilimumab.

The CDR3 amino acid sequence is: CASSLWTGWNYGYTF. The bases are TGTGCCAGCAGCTTGTGGACAGGGTGGAACTATGGCTACACCTTC. This chain joins TRBV11-2 to TRBJ1-2; 8 middle bases align to TRBD1. Taken from cysteine to phenylalanine, the CDR3 has 15 residues. Only the CDR3 region is kept as DNA, spanning 45 bases read in frame from base 1. V and J are trimmed by 3 bases and 2 bases, and the gene matches miss 5 bases of the junction. CDR1 and CDR2, per the germline V gene, are SGHAT and FQNNGV.